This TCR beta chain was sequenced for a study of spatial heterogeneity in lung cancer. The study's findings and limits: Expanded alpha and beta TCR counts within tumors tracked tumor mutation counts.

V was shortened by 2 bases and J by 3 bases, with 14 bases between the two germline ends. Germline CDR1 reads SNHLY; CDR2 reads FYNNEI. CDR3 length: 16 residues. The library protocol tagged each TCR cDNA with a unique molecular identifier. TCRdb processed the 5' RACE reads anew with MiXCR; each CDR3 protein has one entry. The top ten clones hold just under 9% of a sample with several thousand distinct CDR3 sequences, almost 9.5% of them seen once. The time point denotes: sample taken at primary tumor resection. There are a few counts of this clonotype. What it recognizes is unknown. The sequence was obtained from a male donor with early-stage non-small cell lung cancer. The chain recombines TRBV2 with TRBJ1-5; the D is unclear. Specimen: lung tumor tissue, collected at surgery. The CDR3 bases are TGTGCCAGCAGTGAAAATTCCCCCAGGCCCAATCAGCCCCAGCATTTT. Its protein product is CASSENSPRPNQPQHF.